This TCR beta chain stems from a study of T cell responses to AZD1222 COVID-19 vaccine. Study-wide results and limits: Dominant CD4 TCR responses targeted spike regions 160-218 and 743-854.

Profiled with immunoSEQ multiplex PCR; TCRdb holds only in-frame clones, not every one. Seen here are tens of thousands of clones, roughly 90% observed once, and the top ten hold about 5.7%. Germline lookup yields CDR1 MNHEY and CDR2 SVGAGI. Trimming took 8 bases from V and 0 from J, leaving 7 bases between them. The CDR3 consists of 12 residues. This clone was observed once. Its antigen is unidentified. The chain links TRBV6-5 to TRBJ1-1; D remains unclear. The receptor comes from an adult who received the AZD1222 COVID-19 vaccine. This specimen was peripheral blood, taken 28 days after the second AZD1222 dose. CDR3: CASGVMNTEAFF. The CDR3 nucleotides are TGTGCCAGCGGGGTCATGAACACTGAAGCTTTCTTT.